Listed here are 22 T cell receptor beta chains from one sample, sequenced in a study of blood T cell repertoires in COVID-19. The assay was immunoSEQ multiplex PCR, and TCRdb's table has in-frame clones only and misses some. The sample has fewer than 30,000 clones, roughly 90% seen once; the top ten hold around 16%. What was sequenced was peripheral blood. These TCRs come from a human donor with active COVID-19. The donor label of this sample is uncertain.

DNA for the CDR3: TGTGCCAGCAGCCCGACAGGGATAGGTAATTCACCCCTCCACTTT. Protein: CASSPTGIGNSPLHF. The chain is built from TRBV11-2 and TRBJ1-6; 7 bases are a match to TRBD1. The CDR3 is made up of 15 amino acids. The V and J ends lost 5 bases and 6 bases, in that order; junction bases with no gene match: 7. Per germline, CDR1 SGHAT and CDR2 FQNNGV.

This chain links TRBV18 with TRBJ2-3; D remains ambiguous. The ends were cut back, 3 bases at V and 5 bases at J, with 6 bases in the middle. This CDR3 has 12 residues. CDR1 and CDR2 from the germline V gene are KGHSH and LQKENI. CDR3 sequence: CASSPRGDTQYF. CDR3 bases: TGTGCCAGCTCACCGCGAGGAGATACGCAGTATTTT.

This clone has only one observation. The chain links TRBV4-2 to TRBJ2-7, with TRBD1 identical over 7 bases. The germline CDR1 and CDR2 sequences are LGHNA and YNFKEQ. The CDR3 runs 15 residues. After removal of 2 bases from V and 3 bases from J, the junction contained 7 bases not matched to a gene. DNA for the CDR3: TGTGCCAGCAGCCAATCCACCTGGGACAGCTACGAGCAGTACTTC. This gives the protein CASSQSTWDSYEQYF.

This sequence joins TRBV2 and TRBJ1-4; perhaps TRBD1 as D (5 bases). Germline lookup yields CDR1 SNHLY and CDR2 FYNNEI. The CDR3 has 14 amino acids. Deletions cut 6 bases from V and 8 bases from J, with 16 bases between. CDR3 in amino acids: CASRRGLGEEKLFF. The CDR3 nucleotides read TGTGCCAGCAGGCGGGGGTTGGGAGAGGAAAAACTGTTTTTT.

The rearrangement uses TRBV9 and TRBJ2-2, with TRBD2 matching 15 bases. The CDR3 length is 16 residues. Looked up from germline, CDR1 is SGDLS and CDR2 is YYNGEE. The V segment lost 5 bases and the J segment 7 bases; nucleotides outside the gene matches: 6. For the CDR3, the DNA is TGTGCCAGCAGTGAGGGACTAGCGGGAGGAATCGGGGAGCTGTTTTTT. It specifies CASSEGLAGGIGELFF.

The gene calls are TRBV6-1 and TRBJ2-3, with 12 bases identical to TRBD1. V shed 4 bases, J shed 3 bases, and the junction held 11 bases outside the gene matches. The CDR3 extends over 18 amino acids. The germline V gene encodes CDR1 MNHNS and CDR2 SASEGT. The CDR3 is CASSGRWGQGASTDTQYF. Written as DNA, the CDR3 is TGTGCCAGCAGTGGGAGATGGGGACAGGGGGCAAGTACAGATACGCAGTATTTT.

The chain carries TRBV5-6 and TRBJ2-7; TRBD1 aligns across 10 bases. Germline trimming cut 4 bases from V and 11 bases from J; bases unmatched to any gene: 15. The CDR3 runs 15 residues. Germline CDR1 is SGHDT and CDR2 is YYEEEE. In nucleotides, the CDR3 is TGTGCCAGCAGCCCAAGACAGGGGGCTGTGAGGGAGAAGTACTTC. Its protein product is CASSPRQGAVREKYF.

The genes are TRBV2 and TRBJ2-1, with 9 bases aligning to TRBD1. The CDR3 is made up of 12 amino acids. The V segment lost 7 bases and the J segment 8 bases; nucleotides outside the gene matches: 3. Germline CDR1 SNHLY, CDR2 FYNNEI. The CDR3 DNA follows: TGTGCCAGCAACAGGGGGCTCGATGAGCAGTTCTTC. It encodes CASNRGLDEQFF.

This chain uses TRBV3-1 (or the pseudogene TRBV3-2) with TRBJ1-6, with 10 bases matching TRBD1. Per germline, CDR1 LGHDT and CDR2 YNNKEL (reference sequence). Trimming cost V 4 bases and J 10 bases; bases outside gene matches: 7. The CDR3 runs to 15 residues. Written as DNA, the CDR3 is TGTGCCAGCAGCCGGGACAGGGGACTTCTCTCACCCCTCCACTTT. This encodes CASSRDRGLLSPLHF.

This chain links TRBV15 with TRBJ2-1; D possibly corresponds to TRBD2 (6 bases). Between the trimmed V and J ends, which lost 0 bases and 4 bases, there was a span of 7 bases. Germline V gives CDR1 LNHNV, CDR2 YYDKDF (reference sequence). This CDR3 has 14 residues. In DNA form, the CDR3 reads TGTGCCACCAGCAGAGAACTAGCATACAATGAGCAGTTCTTC. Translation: CATSRELAYNEQFF.

CDR3 DNA sequence: TGCAGTGTAAAGGAGGGACAGCGTCCGTTCTTC. Translating gives CSVKEGQRPFF. The chain employs TRBV20-1 and TRBJ2-1, with a weak D call TRBD1 (7 bases). V lost 7 bases to trimming and J lost 15 bases, with 19 bases between them. The germline CDR1 and CDR2 sequences are DFQATT and SNEGSKA (reference sequence). The CDR3 is 11 residues long.

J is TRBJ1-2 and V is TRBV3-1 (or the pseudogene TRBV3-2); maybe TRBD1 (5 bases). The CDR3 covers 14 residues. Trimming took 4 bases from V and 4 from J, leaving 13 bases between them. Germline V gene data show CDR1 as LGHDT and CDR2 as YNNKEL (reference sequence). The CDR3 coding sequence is TGTGCCAGCAGCCCCCCGCAGGGAAGCTATGGCTACACCTTC. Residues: CASSPPQGSYGYTF.

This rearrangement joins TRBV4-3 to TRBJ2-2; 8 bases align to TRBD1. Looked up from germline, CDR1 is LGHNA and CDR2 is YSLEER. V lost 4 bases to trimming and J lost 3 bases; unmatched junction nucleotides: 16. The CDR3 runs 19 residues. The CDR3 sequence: CASSPRLDRVGPDTGELFF. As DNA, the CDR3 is TGCGCCAGCAGCCCCCGCTTGGACAGGGTAGGTCCTGACACCGGGGAGCTGTTTTTT.

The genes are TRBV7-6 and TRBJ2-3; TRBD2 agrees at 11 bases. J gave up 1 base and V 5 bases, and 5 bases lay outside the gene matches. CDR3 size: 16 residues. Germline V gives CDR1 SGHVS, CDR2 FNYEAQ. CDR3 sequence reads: CASSPLSGGGTDTQYF. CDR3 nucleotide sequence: TGTGCCAGCAGCCCCCTTAGCGGGGGGGGCACAGATACGCAGTATTTT.

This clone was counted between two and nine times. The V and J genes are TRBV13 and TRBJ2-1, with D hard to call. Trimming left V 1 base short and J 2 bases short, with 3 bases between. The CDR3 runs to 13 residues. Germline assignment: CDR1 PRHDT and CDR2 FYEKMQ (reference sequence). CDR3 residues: CASSLAAYNEQFF. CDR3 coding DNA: TGTGCCAGCAGCTTAGCTGCCTACAATGAGCAGTTCTTC.

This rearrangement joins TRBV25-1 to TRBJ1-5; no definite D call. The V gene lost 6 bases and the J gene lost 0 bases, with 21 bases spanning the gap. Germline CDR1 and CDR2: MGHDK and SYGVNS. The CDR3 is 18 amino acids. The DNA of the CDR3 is TGTGCCAGCAGCCTCCTTTGGACTTGTTTCTATAGCAATCAGCCCCAGCATTTT. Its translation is CASSLLWTCFYSNQPQHF.

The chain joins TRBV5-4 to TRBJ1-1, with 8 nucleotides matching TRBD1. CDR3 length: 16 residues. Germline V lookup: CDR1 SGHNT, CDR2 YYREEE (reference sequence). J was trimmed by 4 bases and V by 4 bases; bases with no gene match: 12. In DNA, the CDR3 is TGTGCCAGCAGCCGACCTTTCCTGGACAGGGTCACTGAAGCTTTCTTT. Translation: CASSRPFLDRVTEAFF.

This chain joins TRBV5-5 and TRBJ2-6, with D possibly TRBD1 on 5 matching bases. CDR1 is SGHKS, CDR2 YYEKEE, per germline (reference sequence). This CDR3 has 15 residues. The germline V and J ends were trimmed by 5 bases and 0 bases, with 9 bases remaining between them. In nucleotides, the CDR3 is TGTGCCAGCAGGATCGACAGCTCTGGGGCCAACGTCCTGACTTTC. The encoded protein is CASRIDSSGANVLTF.

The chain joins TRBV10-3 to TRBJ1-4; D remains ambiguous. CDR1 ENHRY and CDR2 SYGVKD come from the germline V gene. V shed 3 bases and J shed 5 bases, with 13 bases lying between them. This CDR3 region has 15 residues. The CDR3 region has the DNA TGTGCCATCAGTGAATTGGGCGTGGAAAATGAAAAACTGTTTTTT. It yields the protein CAISELGVENEKLFF.

CDR3 bases: TGTGCCAGCAGCCAAGACCCCACAGGAAGAGGAGCAGATACGCAGTATTTT. Translated: CASSQDPTGRGADTQYF. The V call is TRBV14, the J call TRBJ2-3; maybe TRBD1 (5 bases). Germline assignment: CDR1 SGHDN and CDR2 FVKESK. The CDR3 is 17 amino acids. The ends were cut back, 0 bases at V and 4 bases at J, with 17 bases in the middle.

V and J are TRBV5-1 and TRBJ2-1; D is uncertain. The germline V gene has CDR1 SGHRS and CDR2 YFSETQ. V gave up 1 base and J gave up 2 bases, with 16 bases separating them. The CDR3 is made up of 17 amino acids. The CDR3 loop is CASSLRPSVPAYNEQFF. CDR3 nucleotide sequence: TGCGCCAGCAGCTTGAGGCCTAGTGTTCCGGCCTACAATGAGCAGTTCTTC.

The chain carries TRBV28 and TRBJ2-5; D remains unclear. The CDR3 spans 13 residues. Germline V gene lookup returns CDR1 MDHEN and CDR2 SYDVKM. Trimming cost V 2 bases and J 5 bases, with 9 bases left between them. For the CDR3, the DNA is TGTGCCAGCAGTTTAGGCGAGGTTGAGACCCAGTACTTC. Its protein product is CASSLGEVETQYF.